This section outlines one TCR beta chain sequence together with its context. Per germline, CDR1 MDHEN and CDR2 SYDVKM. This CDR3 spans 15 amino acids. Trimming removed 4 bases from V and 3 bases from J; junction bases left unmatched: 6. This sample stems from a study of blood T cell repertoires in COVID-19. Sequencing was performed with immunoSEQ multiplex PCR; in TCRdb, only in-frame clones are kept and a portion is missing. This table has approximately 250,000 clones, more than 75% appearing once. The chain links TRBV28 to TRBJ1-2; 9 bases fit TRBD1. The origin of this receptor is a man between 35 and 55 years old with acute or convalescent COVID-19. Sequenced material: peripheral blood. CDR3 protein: CASSSGQGAHYGYTF. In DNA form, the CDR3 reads TGTGCCAGCAGTTCGGGACAGGGCGCCCACTATGGCTACACCTTC.